This entry lists 9 T cell receptor beta chains sequenced from one sample in a study of T cell repertoires in cytomegalovirus infection. TCRdb recomputed calls from the reads with MiXCR, one row per CDR3 protein. The sample records around 330,000 distinct CDR3 sequences, roughly a sixth being singletons. What was sequenced was PBMCs. These receptors all come from a human donor in good health (CMV status not recorded). Some clones in this sample may be carry-over from other donors' samples.

The J gene is TRBJ2-3, the V gene TRBV20-1; 7 bases agree with TRBD1. J lost 3 bases, V lost 4 bases, and 10 bases had no gene match. Germline assignment: CDR1 DFQATT and CDR2 SNEGSKA (reference sequence). The CDR3 totals 15 residues. The CDR3 bases are TGCAGTGCTAAAGGACAGGACGGGTTAACAGATACGCAGTATTTT. The encoded protein is CSAKGQDGLTDTQYF.

In this sample, this clonotype turned up a few times. This chain uses TRBV7-2 with TRBJ2-7, with 10 bases matching TRBD1. This CDR3 is built from 17 residues. Per the germline V gene, CDR1 is SGHTA and CDR2 is FQGNSA. J gave up 2 bases and V 4 bases, and 11 bases lay outside the gene matches. CDR3 bases: TGTGCCAGCAGCTCGTCTCTAGGAGGACAGGGGGCCTACGAGCAGTACTTC. Residues: CASSSSLGGQGAYEQYF.

The chain couples TRBV27 to TRBJ1-2; 8 positions agree with TRBD1. With 6 bases clipped from V and 2 bases from J, the junction kept 8 bases outside the gene matches. Germline values: CDR1 MNHEY, CDR2 SMNVEV (reference sequence). CDR3 size: 15 residues. The CDR3 bases are TGTGCCAGCAGCCCCTGGACAGGGACGAACTATGGCTACACCTTC. Its protein product is CASSPWTGTNYGYTF.

This clonotype was seen a few times. This chain uses TRBV7-9 with TRBJ2-3; 9 nucleotides agree with TRBD2. This CDR3 has 15 residues. CDR1 SEHNR and CDR2 FQNEAQ come from the germline V gene (reference sequence). V lost 5 bases and J lost 1; bases outside the gene matches: 4. The CDR3 nucleotides read TGTGCCAGCAGCATGATAGCGGGGGGCACAGATACGCAGTATTTT. Encoded protein: CASSMIAGGTDTQYF.

As for this clonotype: A read error may be the cause here, since a much bigger clone is one base away. The chain is built from TRBV5-5 and TRBJ1-2, with unresolved D. Trimming pared 2 bases from V and 2 bases from J, leaving 4 bases between. The CDR3 is 12 amino acids. Germline V gene lookup returns CDR1 SGHKS and CDR2 YYEKEE (reference sequence). This CDR3 reads CASSFQNYGYTF. In DNA form, the CDR3 reads TGTGCCAGCAGCTTCCAGAACTATGGCTACACCTTC. Full variable domain (remainder filled in from reference TRBV5-5 and TRBJ1-2): DAGVTQSPTHLIKTRGQQVTLRCSPISGHKSVSWYQQVLGQGPQFIFQYYEKEERGRGNFPDRFSARQFPNYSSELNVNALLLGDSALYLCASSFQNYGYTFGSGTRLTVV.

This clonotype was observed many times. The genes are TRBV20-1 and TRBJ1-6; D not certain. This CDR3 has 16 amino acids. The V gene's germline CDR1 is DFQATT and CDR2 SNEGSKA (reference sequence). V was cut by 0 bases and J by 7 bases, with 16 bases left in between. The CDR3, as DNA: TGCAGTGCTAGAGATGTCGGGGTATTTACGAATTCACCCCTCCACTTT. It codes for CSARDVGVFTNSPLHF.

Only a few counts were recorded for this clonotype. The V call is TRBV15, the J call TRBJ1-3; D might be TRBD1 (5 bases). Trimming left V 0 bases short and J 0 bases short, with 12 bases between. Germline assignment: CDR1 LNHNV and CDR2 YYDKDF (reference sequence). The CDR3 is 17 residues long. CDR3 loop: CATSRDGDLSSGNTIYF. The DNA for the CDR3 is TGTGCCACCAGCAGAGACGGGGACCTAAGCTCTGGAAACACCATATATTTT. The variable domain in full, completed from reference TRBV15 and TRBJ1-3, reads DAMVIQNPRYQVTQFGKPVTLSCSQTLNHNVMYWYQQKSSQAPKLLFHYYDKDFNNEADTPDNFQSRRPNTSFCFLDIRSPGLGDTAMYLCATSRDGDLSSGNTIYFGEGSWLTVV.

This clonotype was detected a few times. This chain connects TRBV7-9 to TRBJ1-1, with unresolved D. The CDR3 runs 14 residues. Germline V gene sequence: CDR1 SEHNR, CDR2 FQNEAQ (reference sequence). The V gene lost 7 bases and the J gene lost 3 bases, with 15 bases spanning the gap. The CDR3 region is CASTYYSGHTEAFF. The CDR3, as DNA: TGTGCCAGCACTTACTACTCAGGACACACTGAAGCTTTCTTT.

The genes are TRBV12-3 or TRBV12-4 and TRBJ1-6, with D unresolved. CDR3 size: 16 residues. The V end lost 3 bases, the J end lost 3 bases, and 12 bases lay between the germline ends. CDR3 nucleotide sequence: TGTGCCAGCAGTTTTGGGAGAGCTAACTATAATTCACCCCTCCACTTT. Amino acids: CASSFGRANYNSPLHF.